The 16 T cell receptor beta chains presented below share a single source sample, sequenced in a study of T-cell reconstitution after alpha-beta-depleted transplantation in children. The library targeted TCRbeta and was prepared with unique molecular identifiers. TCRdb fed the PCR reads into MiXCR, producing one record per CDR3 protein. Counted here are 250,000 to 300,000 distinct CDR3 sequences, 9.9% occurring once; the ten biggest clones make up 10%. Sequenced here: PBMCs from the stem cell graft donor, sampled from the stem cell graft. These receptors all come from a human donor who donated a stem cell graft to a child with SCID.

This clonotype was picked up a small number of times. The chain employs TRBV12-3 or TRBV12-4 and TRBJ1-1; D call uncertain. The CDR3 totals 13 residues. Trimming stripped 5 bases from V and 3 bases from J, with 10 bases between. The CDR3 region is CASSPPGYTEAFF. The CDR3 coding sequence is TGTGCCAGCAGTCCCCCCGGGTACACTGAAGCTTTCTTT.

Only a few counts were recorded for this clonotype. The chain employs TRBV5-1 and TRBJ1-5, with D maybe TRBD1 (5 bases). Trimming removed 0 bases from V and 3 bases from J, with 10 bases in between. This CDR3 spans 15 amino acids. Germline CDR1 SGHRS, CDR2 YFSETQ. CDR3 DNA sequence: TGCGCCAGCAGCTTGGGTGGGGGAATCAATCAGCCCCAGCATTTT. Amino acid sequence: CASSLGGGINQPQHF.

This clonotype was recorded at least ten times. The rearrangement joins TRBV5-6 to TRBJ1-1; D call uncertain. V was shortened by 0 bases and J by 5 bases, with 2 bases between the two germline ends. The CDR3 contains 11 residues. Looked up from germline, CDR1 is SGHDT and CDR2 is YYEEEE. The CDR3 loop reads CASSLETEAFF. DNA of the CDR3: TGTGCCAGCAGCTTGGAAACTGAAGCTTTCTTT.

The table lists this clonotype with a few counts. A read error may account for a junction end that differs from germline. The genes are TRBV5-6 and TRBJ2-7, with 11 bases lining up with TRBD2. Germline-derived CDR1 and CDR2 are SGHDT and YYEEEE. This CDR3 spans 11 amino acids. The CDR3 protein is CASRKLAGEFF. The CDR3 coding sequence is TGTGCCAGCAGGAAACTAGCGGGGGAGTTCTTC.

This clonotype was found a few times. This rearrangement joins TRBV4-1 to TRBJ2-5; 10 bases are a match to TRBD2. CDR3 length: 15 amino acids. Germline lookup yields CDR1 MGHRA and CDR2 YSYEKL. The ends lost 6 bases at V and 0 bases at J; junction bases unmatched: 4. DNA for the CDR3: TGCGCCAGCAGTCCACTAGCGGGGAACCAAGAGACCCAGTACTTC. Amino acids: CASSPLAGNQETQYF.

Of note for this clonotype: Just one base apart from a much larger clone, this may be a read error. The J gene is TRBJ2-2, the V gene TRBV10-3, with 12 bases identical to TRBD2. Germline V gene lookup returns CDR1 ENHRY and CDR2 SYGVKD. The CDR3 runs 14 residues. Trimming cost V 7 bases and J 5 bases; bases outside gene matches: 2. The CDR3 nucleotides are TGTGCCATCAATGGACTAGCGGGGACCGGGGAGCTGTTTTTT. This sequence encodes CAINGLAGTGELFF.

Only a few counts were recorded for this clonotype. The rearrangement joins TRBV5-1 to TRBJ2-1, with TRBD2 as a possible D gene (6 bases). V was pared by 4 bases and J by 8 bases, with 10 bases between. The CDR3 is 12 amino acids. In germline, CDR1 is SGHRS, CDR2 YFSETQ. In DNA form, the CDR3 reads TGCGCCAGCAGCCGACCGGGGGATGAGCAGTTCTTC. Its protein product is CASSRPGDEQFF.

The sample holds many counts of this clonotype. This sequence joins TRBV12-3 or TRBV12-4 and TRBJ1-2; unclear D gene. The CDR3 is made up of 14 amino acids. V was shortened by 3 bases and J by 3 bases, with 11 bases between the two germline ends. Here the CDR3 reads CASSFSRPDYGYTF. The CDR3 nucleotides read TGTGCCAGCAGTTTTTCTCGCCCCGACTATGGCTACACCTTC.

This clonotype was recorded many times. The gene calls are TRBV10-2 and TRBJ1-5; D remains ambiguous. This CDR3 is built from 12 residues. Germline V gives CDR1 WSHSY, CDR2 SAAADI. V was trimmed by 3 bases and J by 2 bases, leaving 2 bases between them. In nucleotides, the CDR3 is TGCGCCAGCAGTGAAGGCAATCAGCCCCAGCATTTT. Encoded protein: CASSEGNQPQHF.

CDR3 DNA sequence: TGTGCCAGCAGCTTAAGACGTACCATCTCCTACGAGCAGTACTTC. This gives the protein CASSLRRTISYEQYF. The chain carries TRBV5-6 and TRBJ2-7; D call uncertain. The ends were cut back, 2 bases at V and 0 bases at J, with 12 bases in the middle. Per the germline V gene, CDR1 is SGHDT and CDR2 is YYEEEE. The CDR3 consists of 15 residues. Combining the CDR3 with reference TRBV5-6 and TRBJ2-7 gives the whole variable domain DAGVTQSPTHLIKTRGQQVTLRCSPKSGHDTVSWYQQALGQGPQFIFQYYEEEERQRGNFPDRFSGHQFPNYSSELNVNALLLGDSALYLCASSLRRTISYEQYFGPGTRLTVT.

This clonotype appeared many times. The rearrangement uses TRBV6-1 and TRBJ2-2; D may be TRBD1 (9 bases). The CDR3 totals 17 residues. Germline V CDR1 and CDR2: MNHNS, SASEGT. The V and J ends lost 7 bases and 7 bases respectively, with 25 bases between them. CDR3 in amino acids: CASKRGTGTGLGGELFF. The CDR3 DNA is TGTGCCAGCAAGCGGGGGACCGGGACAGGGTTGGGCGGGGAGCTGTTTTTT.

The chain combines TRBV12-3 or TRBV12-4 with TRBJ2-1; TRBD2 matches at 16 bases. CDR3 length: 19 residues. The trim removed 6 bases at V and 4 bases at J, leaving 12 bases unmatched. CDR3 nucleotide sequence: TGTGCCAGCAGCCCCGGGACTAGCGGGGGGGCTCCTAATTACAATGAGCAGTTCTTC. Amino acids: CASSPGTSGGAPNYNEQFF.

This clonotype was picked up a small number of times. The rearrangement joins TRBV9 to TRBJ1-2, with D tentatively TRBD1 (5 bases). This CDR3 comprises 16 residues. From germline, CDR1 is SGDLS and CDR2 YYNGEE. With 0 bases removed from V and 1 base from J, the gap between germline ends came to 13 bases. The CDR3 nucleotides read TGTGCCAGCAGCGTAGGACCCCAGGGCGGTAACTATGGCTACACCTTC. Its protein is CASSVGPQGGNYGYTF.

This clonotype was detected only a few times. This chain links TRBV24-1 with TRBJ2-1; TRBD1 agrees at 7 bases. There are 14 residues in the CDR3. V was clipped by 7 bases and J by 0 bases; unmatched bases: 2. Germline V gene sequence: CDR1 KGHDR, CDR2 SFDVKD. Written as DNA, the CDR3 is TGTGCCACCAGCGGGGACAGCTCCTACAATGAGCAGTTCTTC. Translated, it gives CATSGDSSYNEQFF.

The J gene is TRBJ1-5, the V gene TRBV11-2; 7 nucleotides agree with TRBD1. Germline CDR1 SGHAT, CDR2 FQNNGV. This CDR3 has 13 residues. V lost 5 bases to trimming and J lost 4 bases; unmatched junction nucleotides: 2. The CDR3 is CASSADRNQPQHF. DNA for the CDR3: TGTGCCAGCAGCGCGGACAGGAATCAGCCCCAGCATTTT.

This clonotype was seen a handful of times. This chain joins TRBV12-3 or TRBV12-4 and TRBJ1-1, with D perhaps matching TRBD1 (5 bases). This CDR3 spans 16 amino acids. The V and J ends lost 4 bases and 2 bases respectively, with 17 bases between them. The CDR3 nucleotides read TGTGCCAGCAGTTCGGGACTCTGGGAGGTTAACACTGAAGCTTTCTTT. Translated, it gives CASSSGLWEVNTEAFF.